The 14 T cell receptor beta chains below were found in one sample sequenced in a study of human T cells and chemical hapten exposure. From the RACE reads, TCRdb called clonotypes with MiXCR, one entry per CDR3 protein. Altogether fewer than 100,000 distinct CDR3 sequences are present, 9.5% to 15% being singletons, with the ten largest covering approximately 2%. Time point here: patch test 1, 2 weeks after DPC sensitization. Treatment in this sample: therapeutic diphenylcyclopropenone sensitization with weekly scalp DPC. The material sequenced was whole blood, taken in connection with sensitization to the hapten diphenylcyclopropenone (DPC). Source of these receptors: a woman aged 40-49 years with alopecia areata. Some clones in this sample may be carry-over from other donors' samples.

This clonotype was seen a few times. The germline gene is not matched at one end of the junction; a read error may be the cause. The chain uses TRBV7-7 and TRBJ2-1, with D perhaps TRBD2 (7 bases). This CDR3 is built from 15 residues. Germline assignment: CDR1 SSHAT and CDR2 FNYEAQ (reference sequence). The CDR3 DNA is TGTGCTAGCAGCTTATTAGGACAGAGGGGGGGTGAGCAGTTCTTC. Its translation: CASSLLGQRGGEQFF.

This clonotype was observed a few times. The V call is TRBV18, the J call TRBJ2-1, with D perhaps TRBD1 (6 bases). The germline CDR1 and CDR2 sequences are KGHSH and LQKENI. The CDR3 is made up of 14 amino acids. V was trimmed by 5 bases and J by 6 bases, leaving 14 bases between them. CDR3 in amino acids: CASSLQGFSNEQFF. The CDR3 DNA sequence: TGTGCCAGCTCATTACAGGGATTTAGCAATGAGCAGTTCTTC.

This clonotype has a count of ten or more. The rearrangement uses TRBV11-2 and TRBJ1-3; TRBD1 matches at 7 bases. Germline loops: CDR1 SGHAT, CDR2 FQNNGV. With V trimmed by 0 bases and J by 1 base, 9 bases remained unmatched. This CDR3 spans 18 amino acids. CDR3 DNA sequence: TGTGCCAGCAGCTTAGATCGGGCAGGGGGAGTATCTGGAAACACCATATATTTT. Encoded protein: CASSLDRAGGVSGNTIYF.

The chain joins TRBV6-2 or TRBV6-3 to TRBJ2-4; D unresolved. CDR3 length: 14 amino acids. Germline CDR1 reads MNHEY; CDR2 reads SVGEGT. Deletions cut 4 bases from V and 0 bases from J, with 7 bases between. The CDR3, as DNA: TGTGCCAGCAGTTTCCCTGTAGCCAAAAACATTCAGTACTTC. This codes for CASSFPVAKNIQYF.

This clonotype occurred many times. The chain is built from TRBV27 and TRBJ2-5; 7 bases are shared with TRBD1. Trimming at V came to 5 bases and at J to 1 base, leaving 4 bases not matched to a gene. CDR1 is MNHEY, CDR2 SMNVEV, per germline (reference sequence). CDR3 length equals 14 residues. CDR3 nucleotides: TGTGCCAGCAGTCGCCGGGACAGCCAAGAGACCCAGTACTTC. Translated, it gives CASSRRDSQETQYF.

This clonotype has only a few counts. CDR3 sequence reads: CASTTSLDQFTDTQYF. CDR3 DNA: TGTGCCAGCACCACCTCTCTCGACCAATTCACAGATACGCAGTATTTT. The rearrangement uses TRBV28 and TRBJ2-3; no definite D call. Trimming cost V 7 bases and J 2 bases, with 19 bases left between them. The germline CDR1 and CDR2 sequences are MDHEN and SYDVKM. The CDR3 totals 16 residues. The variable domain in full, completed from reference TRBV28 and TRBJ2-3, reads DVKVTQSSRYLVKRTGEKVFLECVQDMDHENMFWYRQDPGLGLRLIYFSYDVKMKEKGDIPEGYSVSREKKERFSLILESASTNQTSMYLCASTTSLDQFTDTQYFGPGTRLTVL.

In this sample, this clonotype turned up a few times. The chain combines TRBV11-2 with TRBJ2-2; a possible D gene is TRBD2 (6 bases). The V gene lost 5 bases and the J gene lost 4 bases, with 14 bases spanning the gap. The germline V gene has CDR1 SGHAT and CDR2 FQNNGV. This CDR3 has 15 amino acids. CDR3 protein: CASSATGSFTGELFF. CDR3 coding DNA: TGTGCCAGCAGCGCAACCGGGAGCTTCACCGGGGAGCTGTTTTTT.

This clonotype was recorded many times. The chain couples TRBV5-1 to TRBJ1-1; weak D call: TRBD1 (5 bases). V lost 3 bases and J lost 0, with 9 bases in between. The CDR3 has 14 residues. Germline CDR1 and CDR2: SGHRS and YFSETQ. CDR3 in amino acids: CASSWSRVNTEAFF. CDR3 nucleotide sequence: TGCGCCAGCAGCTGGAGCAGGGTGAACACTGAAGCTTTCTTT.

This sequence joins TRBV20-1 and TRBJ2-7, with TRBD2 matching 10 bases. The junction had 8 bases not matched to a gene; V was cut back by 4 bases and J by 5 bases. The CDR3 has 14 residues. The germline CDR1 and CDR2 sequences are DFQATT and SNEGSKA (reference sequence). The CDR3 sequence: CSANLAGGSDEQYF. CDR3 coding DNA: TGCAGTGCTAACTTAGCGGGAGGTTCCGACGAGCAGTACTTC.

This clonotype was seen more than once but under ten times. The V gene is TRBV6-5, the J gene TRBJ2-7, with D possibly matching TRBD2 (6 bases). V was shortened by 8 bases and J by 1 base, with 9 bases between the two germline ends. CDR1 is MNHEY and CDR2 is SVGAGI in the germline V gene. This CDR3 region has 12 residues. The CDR3 region has the DNA TGTGCCAGCTTCGGGGGATCCTACGAGCAGTACTTC. It yields the protein CASFGGSYEQYF.

In this sample, this clonotype turned up a few times. The chain joins TRBV7-6 to TRBJ2-1; 9 nucleotides match TRBD2. This CDR3 is built from 15 residues. Per germline, CDR1 SGHVS and CDR2 FNYEAQ. J gave up 10 bases and V 2 bases, and 9 bases lay outside the gene matches. In DNA form, the CDR3 reads TGTGCCAGCAGCTTACGCGGTGCAGCGGGAGGAGAGCAGTTCTTC. It yields the protein CASSLRGAAGGEQFF.

This clonotype has a count of ten or more. This sequence joins TRBV4-3 and TRBJ1-1; D is ambiguous. Germline CDR1 LGHNA, CDR2 YSLEER. The V and J ends lost 0 bases and 5 bases respectively, with 13 bases between them. This CDR3 is 15 amino acids long. CDR3 region: CASSQDSGVGTEAFF. As DNA, the CDR3 is TGCGCCAGCAGCCAAGATAGCGGGGTGGGAACTGAAGCTTTCTTT.

The chain uses TRBV28 and TRBJ2-7, with 8 bases fitting TRBD2. This CDR3 is 13 amino acids long. Germline V gene lookup returns CDR1 MDHEN and CDR2 SYDVKM. The junction had 8 bases not matched to a gene; V was cut back by 6 bases and J by 7 bases. The DNA for the CDR3 is TGTGCCAGCAGCGCCACTACGGGGGGGGAGCAGTACTTC. Translated: CASSATTGGEQYF.

DNA for the CDR3: TGTGCCAGCAGCTTAACCGGGCATCAGCCCCAGCATTTT. Its protein is CASSLTGHQPQHF. The chain couples TRBV7-2 to TRBJ1-5; D unclear. Per germline, CDR1 SGHTA and CDR2 FQGNSA. This CDR3 has 13 residues. Trimming removed 2 bases from V and 5 bases from J, with 7 bases in between.